A selection of T cell receptor beta chains follows, all from one sample in a study of Ad26.COV2.S vaccination and SARS-CoV-2 variants. TCRdb keeps only in-frame clones here, not all; method: immunoSEQ multiplex PCR. The table lists 350,000 to 500,000 clones, 80% to 95% of them singletons. The sample here was peripheral blood, taken in a trial of Ad26.COV2.S vaccine versus placebo. The receptors were sampled from a person aged 18-60 years who received the Ad26.COV2.S COVID-19 vaccine or a placebo. The CDR3 runs from the conserved cysteine through the conserved F or W. The D gene is left open where the match is weak. Part of the rows lack a size; the others show once, few, many or a class for expanded clones.

d_call,clone_size,v_call,j_call,cdr3_aa,cdr3_nt
TRBD1,once,TRBV4-3,TRBJ1-2,CASSQLDRGGYGYTF,TGCGCCAGCAGCCAACTAGACAGGGGAGGCTATGGCTACACCTTC
TRBD2,.,TRBV7-2,TRBJ2-7,CASRIAGGSSSYEQYF,TGTGCCAGCAGGATAGCGGGAGGGTCTAGCTCCTACGAGCAGTACTTC
.,.,TRBV6-5,TRBJ2-1,CASSYGAPGEQFF,TGTGCCAGCAGTTACGGCGCCCCAGGAGAGCAGTTCTTC
.,.,TRBV4-3,TRBJ1-4,CASSPGRPPNEKLFF,TGCGCCAGCAGCCCAGGGCGACCCCCTAATGAAAAACTGTTTTTT
TRBD2,.,TRBV10-1,TRBJ2-3,CASRGGLAGGSTDTQYF,TGCGCCAGCAGGGGGGGACTAGCGGGAGGTAGCACAGATACGCAGTATTTT
.,.,TRBV19,TRBJ1-1,CASSIDRIGWDTEAFF,TGTGCCAGTAGTATAGATAGGATCGGTTGGGACACTGAAGCTTTCTTT
.,.,TRBV24-1,TRBJ1-2,CATSDFAFYGYTF,TGTGCCACCAGTGATTTTGCCTTCTATGGCTACACCTTC
TRBD1,.,TRBV6-5,TRBJ2-7,CASSSPHRGSYEQYF,TGTGCCAGCAGTTCGCCTCACAGGGGTTCCTACGAGCAGTACTTC
.,.,TRBV7-2,TRBJ2-1,CASSLRDSMNEQFF,TGTGCCAGCAGCTTAAGGGACTCCATGAATGAGCAGTTCTTC
.,.,TRBV6-2/TRBV6-3,TRBJ2-1,CASSYSKTPPRYNEQFF,TGTGCCAGCAGTTACTCAAAGACTCCCCCCCGTTACAATGAGCAGTTCTTC
TRBD2,.,TRBV2,TRBJ2-1,CASSERGGSYNEQFF,TGTGCCAGCAGTGAACGGGGCGGGAGCTACAATGAGCAGTTCTTC
TRBD2,.,TRBV3-1/TRBV3-2,TRBJ2-5,CASSHLTSGETQYF,TGTGCCAGCAGCCACCTGACTAGCGGGGAGACCCAGTACTTC
.,.,TRBV10-1,TRBJ2-2,CASSDVNTGELFF,TGCGCCAGCAGTGATGTCAACACCGGGGAGCTGTTTTTT
.,.,TRBV6-5,TRBJ1-2,CASSYSRQVGYGYTF,TGTGCCAGCAGTTACTCGAGACAGGTGGGATATGGCTACACCTTC
.,.,TRBV5-1,TRBJ1-1,CASSLDGLLRNTEAFF,TGCGCCAGCAGCTTGGACGGCCTACTACGGAACACTGAAGCTTTCTTT
.,.,TRBV7-2,TRBJ2-5,CASSIYQETQYF,TGTGCCAGCAGCATCTACCAAGAGACCCAGTACTTC
.,.,TRBV6-5,TRBJ1-1,CASHVQINTEAFF,TGTGCCAGTCACGTGCAAATCAACACTGAAGCTTTCTTT
.,.,TRBV4-2,TRBJ1-1,CASSINTEAFF,TGTGCCAGCAGTATTAACACTGAAGCTTTCTTT
TRBD2,.,TRBV4-3,TRBJ2-1,CASSQVLADSYNEQFF,TGCGCCAGCAGCCAAGTTCTAGCGGACTCCTACAATGAGCAGTTCTTC
TRBD1,.,TRBV15,TRBJ2-1,CATSRQTGDEQFF,TGTGCCACCAGCAGACAGACAGGGGATGAGCAGTTCTTC
.,.,TRBV28,TRBJ2-1,CASSLPGSRYNEQFF,TGTGCCAGCAGCCTACCGGGAAGTAGGTACAATGAGCAGTTCTTC